This T cell receptor beta chain appears in the sequencing data of a study of blood T cell repertoires in COVID-19. Study as a whole: Sources were T cells, B-cell-depleted T cells, or PBMCs; the material itself was cDNA or gDNA.

Germline V gene sequence: CDR1 MDHEN, CDR2 SYDVKM. V lost 6 bases, J lost 0 bases, and 4 bases stayed unmatched. The CDR3 totals 16 residues. Here immunoSEQ multiplex PCR was the method, and the copy in TCRdb shows in-frame clones only, minus some. Here the sample spans about 34,000 clones, over 80% being singletons. The chain joins TRBV28 to TRBJ1-6; TRBD1 matches at 8 bases. Sequences were obtained from peripheral blood. This receptor was identified in a man in his sixties with active COVID-19. The CDR3 sequence: CASSRTGSSYNSPLHF. DNA of the CDR3: TGTGCCAGCAGCAGGACAGGGAGCTCCTATAATTCACCCCTCCACTTT. Variable domain in full (rest from reference TRBV28 and TRBJ1-6): DVKVTQSSRYLVKRTGEKVFLECVQDMDHENMFWYRQDPGLGLRLIYFSYDVKMKEKGDIPEGYSVSREKKERFSLILESASTNQTSMYLCASSRTGSSYNSPLHFGNGTRLTVT.